This T cell receptor (beta chain) was retrieved from a study of T cell responses to AZD1222 COVID-19 vaccine. Study-wide results and limits: Among AZD1222 vaccinees, only six were seropositive at baseline. The donors showed a predominance of white British ancestry and of females, with possible underestimation of clonal diversity. Only after the peak T cell response were repertoires sampled. Unmutated regions of variants are reportedly targeted by nearly half of spike-specific TCRs.

TCRdb's table, derived via immunoSEQ multiplex PCR, lists solely in-frame clones and lacks some. The sample has 90,000 to 100,000 clones, around 89% seen once; the top ten hold about 12%. A few counts support this clone. Its cognate antigen is unknown. Between the trimmed V and J ends, which lost 2 bases and 5 bases, there was a span of 4 bases. This CDR3 has 11 residues. CDR1 LGHDT and CDR2 YNNKEL come from the germline V gene (reference sequence). Specimen: peripheral blood, collected 28 days after the second AZD1222 dose. This clonotype was obtained from an adult who received the AZD1222 COVID-19 vaccine. The rearrangement links TRBV3-1 (or the pseudogene TRBV3-2) to TRBJ2-7; D remains unclear. DNA for the CDR3: TGTGCCAGCAGCCAATCCCACGAGCAGTACTTC. Translating it yields CASSQSHEQYF.